This T cell receptor beta chain comes out of a study of blood T cell repertoires in COVID-19 (dated by TCRdb to about 2020). Study-wide context: Samples covering the acute and convalescent phases of COVID-19 were provided by collaborators in the United States, Italy and Spain. The material from the prospective study consisted of cDNA or gDNA derived from T cells, B-cell-depleted T cells, or PBMCs. Subjects who had been exposed to COVID-19, were actively infected with it, or had recovered from it provided the deeply sampled blood TCRbeta repertoires that made up the dataset. The repertoires were released in a freely available public database meant as a resource for research on the immune response to SARS-CoV-2. Samples were obtained from the ongoing ImmuneRACE study (first 160 participants) and from roughly 1,300 subjects provided by 6 global collaborators. Sample metadata almost always included a de-identified subject ID, COVID-19 status, age in years and sex. Where available, HLA class I and class II types were obtained from metadata supplied by the sample provider rather than from assay-based typing. Broader findings and caveats from the paper: The quantity of clinical and demographic metadata differed by source and by participant and was supplied without curation.

TCRbeta CDR3 regions were amplified from genomic DNA using the immunoSEQ Assay, a bias-controlled multiplex PCR. The authors processed their data as follows. Nucleated cell counts per sample were estimated from amplification of reference gene primers within the assay. Sequence reads were collapsed and filtered to measure the absolute abundance of every unique TCRbeta CDR3 rearrangement. For each sample, productive Simpson clonality was calculated by taking the square root of Simpson's diversity index across productive rearrangements. Drawn from immuneACCESS, this table holds only the in-frame rearrangements with V and J called that TCRdb kept. Clones are partly lost; checked studies trace under half to an unresolved V gene and leave the rest unexplained. That table supplies the V and J calls and clone size; D and trimming were determined from the DNA. A total of around 250,000 clones appear in this sample, around 90% of them only once. The ten largest clones take up 0.95% to 1.5% of the sample.

Enrolling through a virtual design, the prospective study's participants ranged in age from roughly 18 to 95 years and lived across 20 to 30 United States geographic areas. In the prospective study, cohorts were assigned on the basis of participant-reported clinical history obtained from a screening survey and a study questionnaire. In the prospective study, mobile phlebotomists collected whole blood, serum and a nasopharyngeal or oropharyngeal swab from each participant. Prospective study participants could optionally give additional blood draws and questionnaires over an approximately 2-month period. Prospective study blood samples were shipped either frozen or at room temperature before DNA extraction. As to this clone: What antigen it recognizes has not been identified. No base quality values were provided; no much bigger clone lies one nucleotide off.

In the germline V gene, CDR1 corresponds to MNHEY and CDR2 to SVGEGT. V is trimmed back by 2 bases and J by 6 bases, and the junction contains 6 bases that no gene match accounts for. The CDR3 runs 14 residues from the cysteine to the phenylalanine. The entry retains the CDR3 DNA only, 42 bases that are in frame from base 1. Sequenced sample: PBMCs or T cells enriched from blood (not recorded which). The source of this sequence is a human donor in a cohort exposed to, infected with or recovered from COVID-19 (not recorded which). The donor label of this sample is uncertain. The chain is made from TRBV6-2 or TRBV6-3 and TRBJ1-2, and 7 junctional nucleotides match TRBD1. In nucleotides, the sequence is TGTGCCAGCAGTTACGGGACAGTTCTAGATGGCTACACCTTC. It is translated as CASSYGTVLDGYTF.